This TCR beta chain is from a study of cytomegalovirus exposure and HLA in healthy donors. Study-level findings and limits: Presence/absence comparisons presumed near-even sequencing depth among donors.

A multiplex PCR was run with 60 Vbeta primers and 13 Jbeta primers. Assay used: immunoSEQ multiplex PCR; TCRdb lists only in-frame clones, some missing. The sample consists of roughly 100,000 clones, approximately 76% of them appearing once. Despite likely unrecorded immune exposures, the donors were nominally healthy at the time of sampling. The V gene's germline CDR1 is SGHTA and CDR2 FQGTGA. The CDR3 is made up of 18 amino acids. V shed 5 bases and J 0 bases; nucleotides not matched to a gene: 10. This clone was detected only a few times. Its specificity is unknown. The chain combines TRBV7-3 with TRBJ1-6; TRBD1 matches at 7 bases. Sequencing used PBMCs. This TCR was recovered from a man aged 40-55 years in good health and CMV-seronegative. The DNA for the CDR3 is TGTGCCAGCAGCACCGACAGGGACCTGAGCTCCTATAATTCACCCCTCCACTTT. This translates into CASSTDRDLSSYNSPLHF.